The T cell receptor beta chain under discussion was sequenced for a study of blood T cell repertoires in COVID-19. Authors' methods: Amplifying reference gene primers gave estimates of nucleated cell counts. Repertoires were generated with immunoSEQ multiplex PCR, while TCRdb's copy carries only in-frame clones and drops some. V, J and clone size are taken as reported in that table, and D and trimming were inferred from the DNA itself. The data show some 100,000 clones, with around four fifths seen just once and about an eighth held by the top ten. This clone was counted once. In the same sample, other DNA sequences code for this CDR3. Germline V CDR1 and CDR2: SGHRS, YFSETQ. Trimming removed 1 base from V and 0 bases from J, with 2 bases in between. The CDR3 is made up of 13 amino acids.

The rearrangement uses TRBV5-1 and TRBJ1-3; D remains unclear. The sequenced material came from peripheral blood. The clonotype comes from a woman aged 70-85 years with acute or convalescent COVID-19. The CDR3 protein is CASSLHSGNTIYF. The CDR3 DNA sequence: TGCGCCAGCAGCTTGCACTCTGGAAACACCATATATTTT.